The clone carrying this T cell receptor (beta chain) has a count of ten or more. The target antigen is unknown. TCRdb re-called the RACE reads with MiXCR, one entry per CDR3 protein. The sample lists under 65,000 distinct CDR3 sequences; around a tenth were seen once. This sample was included in a study of human T cells and chemical hapten exposure. Notes on the study in general: Against controls, expanded TCRs gave rise to significantly more large CDR3 similarity clusters. Patch test score was positively correlated with the counts of TCRs that had expanded at PT1.

As to time point: pre-sensitization, week 0. Treatment reported: therapeutic diphenylcyclopropenone sensitization with weekly scalp DPC. V gave up 4 bases and J gave up 2 bases; unmatched junction bases: 10. Germline-derived CDR1 and CDR2 are KGHSH and LQKENI. CDR3 size: 16 residues. The specimen comprised whole blood, sampled in connection with sensitization to the hapten diphenylcyclopropenone (DPC). The receptor was derived from a woman in her thirties or forties with alopecia areata. Some clones in this sample may be carry-over from other donors' samples. The gene calls are TRBV18 and TRBJ1-1, with 7 bases that match TRBD1. The CDR3 DNA is TGTGCCAGCTCACTCGACAGGGTCCCTGAAAACACTGAAGCTTTCTTT. This translates into CASSLDRVPENTEAFF.